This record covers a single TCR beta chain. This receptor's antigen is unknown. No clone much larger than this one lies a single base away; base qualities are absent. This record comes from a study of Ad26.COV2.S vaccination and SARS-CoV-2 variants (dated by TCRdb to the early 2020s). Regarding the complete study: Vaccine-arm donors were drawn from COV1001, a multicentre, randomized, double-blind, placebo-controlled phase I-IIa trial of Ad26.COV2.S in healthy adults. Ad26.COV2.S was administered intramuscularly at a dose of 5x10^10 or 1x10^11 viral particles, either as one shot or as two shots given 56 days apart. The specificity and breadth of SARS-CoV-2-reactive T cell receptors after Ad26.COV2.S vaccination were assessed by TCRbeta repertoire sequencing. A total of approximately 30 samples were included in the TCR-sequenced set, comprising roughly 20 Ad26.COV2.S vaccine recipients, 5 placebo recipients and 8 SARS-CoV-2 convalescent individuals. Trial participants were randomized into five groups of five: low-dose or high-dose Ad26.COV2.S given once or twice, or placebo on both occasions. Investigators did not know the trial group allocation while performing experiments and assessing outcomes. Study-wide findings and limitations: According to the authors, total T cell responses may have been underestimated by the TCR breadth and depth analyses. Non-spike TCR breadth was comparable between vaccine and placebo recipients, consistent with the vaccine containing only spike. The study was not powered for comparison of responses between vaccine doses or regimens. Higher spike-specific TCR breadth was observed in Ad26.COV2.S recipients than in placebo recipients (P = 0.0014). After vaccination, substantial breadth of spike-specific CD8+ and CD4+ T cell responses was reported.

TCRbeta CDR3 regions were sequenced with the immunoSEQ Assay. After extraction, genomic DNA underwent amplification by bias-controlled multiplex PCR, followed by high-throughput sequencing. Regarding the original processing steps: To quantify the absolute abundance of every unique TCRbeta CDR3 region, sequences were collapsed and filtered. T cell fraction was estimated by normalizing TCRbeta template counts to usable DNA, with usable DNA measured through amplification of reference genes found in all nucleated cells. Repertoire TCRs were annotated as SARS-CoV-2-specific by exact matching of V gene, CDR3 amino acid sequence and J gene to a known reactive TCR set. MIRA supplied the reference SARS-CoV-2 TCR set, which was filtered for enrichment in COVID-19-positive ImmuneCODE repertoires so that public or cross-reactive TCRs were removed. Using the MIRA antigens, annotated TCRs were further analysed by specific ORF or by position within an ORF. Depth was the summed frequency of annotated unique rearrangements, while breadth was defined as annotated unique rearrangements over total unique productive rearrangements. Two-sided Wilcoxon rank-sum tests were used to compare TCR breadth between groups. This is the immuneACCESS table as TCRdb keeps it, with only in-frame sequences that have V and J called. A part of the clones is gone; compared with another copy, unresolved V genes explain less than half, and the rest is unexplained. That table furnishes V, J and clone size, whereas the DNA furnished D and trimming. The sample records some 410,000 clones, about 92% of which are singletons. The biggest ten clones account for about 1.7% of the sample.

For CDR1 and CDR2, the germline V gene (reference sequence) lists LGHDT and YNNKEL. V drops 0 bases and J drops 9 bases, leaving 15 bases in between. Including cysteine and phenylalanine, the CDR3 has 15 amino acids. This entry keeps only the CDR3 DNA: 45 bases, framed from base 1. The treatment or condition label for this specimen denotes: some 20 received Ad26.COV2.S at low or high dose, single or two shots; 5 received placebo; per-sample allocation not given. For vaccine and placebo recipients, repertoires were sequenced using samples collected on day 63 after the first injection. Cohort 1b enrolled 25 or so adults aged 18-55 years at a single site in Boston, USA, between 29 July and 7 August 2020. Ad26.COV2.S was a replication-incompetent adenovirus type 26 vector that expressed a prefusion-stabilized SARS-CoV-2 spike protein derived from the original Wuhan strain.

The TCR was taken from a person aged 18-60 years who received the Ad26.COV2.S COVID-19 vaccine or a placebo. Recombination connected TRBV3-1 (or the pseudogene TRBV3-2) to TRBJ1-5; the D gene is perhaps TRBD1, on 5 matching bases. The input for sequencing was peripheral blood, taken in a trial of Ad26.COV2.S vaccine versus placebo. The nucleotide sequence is TGTGCCAGCAGCCAAGATGGCCGGGGACCACGGCCCCAGCATTTT. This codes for CASSQDGRGPRPQHF.